This T cell receptor beta chain comes out of a study of regulatory T cells in long-lasting Graves disease. Study summary: The study counted Graves' disease as persistent given over 5 years of antithyroid drugs and positive TSH receptor antibodies. Findings and limits, study-wide: Newly diagnosed Graves' patients had higher TCR diversity than persistent ones. Peripheral blood alone, not thyroid tissue, underwent study.

Per germline, CDR1 DFQATT and CDR2 SNEGSKA (reference sequence). This CDR3 is built from 15 residues. V lost 4 bases and J 0 bases, leaving 10 bases between the germline ends. In building TCR beta libraries, iRepertoire HTBI primers were used together with Arm-PCR of CDR3 regions. One entry per CDR3 protein results from TCRdb running MiXCR on the multiplex PCR reads. The table records 500,000 to 800,000 distinct CDR3 sequences, around 30% of them present only once. As to time point: persistent/refractory GD, antithyroid drugs over 5 years with positive TRAb. PBMC-extracted RNA yielded the TCR library. Patients came from an endocrinology department in Xi'an, China. For this clonotype: Its matching antigen is unknown.

The clonotype comes from a female donor with Graves disease. Specimen: peripheral blood mononuclear cells (PBMCs), collected when the disease was refractory, from a patient treated with antithyroid drugs. The chain couples TRBV20-1 to TRBJ1-6; D unclear. The CDR3 nucleotides read TGCAGTGCTATGGAGATAAGCTCCTATAATTCACCCCTCCACTTT. Protein sequence: CSAMEISSYNSPLHF.